This TCR beta chain was captured in a study of beta chain features in type 1 diabetes. Background on the study: Across every sample, 107,917,701 sorted cells were examined in total.

Per the germline V gene, CDR1 is SNHLY and CDR2 is FYNNEI. The CDR3 is 13 residues long. The ends lost 7 bases at V and 4 bases at J; junction bases unmatched: 6. Comment on this clone: What it recognizes is unknown.

Findings of the study overall: Among patients, naive, central memory and Treg TCRB repertoires appeared more similar than among healthy donors.

Expressed TCRB transcripts were sequenced, since all the RNA that had been isolated was reverse transcribed. Sequencing of naive, central memory and regulatory T cell samples gave an average of approximately 3.8 million reads. Data came from immunoSEQ multiplex PCR; TCRdb stores just in-frame clones and leaves some out. The profile shows around 340,000 clones, about 19% of them singletons. This sequence joins TRBV2 and TRBJ2-5; TRBD2 matches 7 bases. The sample consisted of naive CD4+ T cells from blood. The origin of this receptor is a woman younger than 35 in good health. DNA for the CDR3: TGTGCCAGCATCATAGCGGGTGTAGAGACCCAGTACTTC. It specifies CASIIAGVETQYF.